The clone carrying this TCR beta chain was observed many times. The antigen remains unidentified. Trimming pared 1 base from V and 4 bases from J, leaving 9 bases between. Germline V CDR1 and CDR2: LGHDT, YNNKEL (reference sequence). This CDR3 region has 14 residues. The sample comes from a study of blood T cells in healthy people across ages. Study-wide results and limits: Long-lived donors had more naive CD4+ cells and higher diversity than aged donors. The recorded TCR beta diversity per million T cells decreased in a roughly linear manner with age.

Donors ranged from 6 to 90 years old and were healthy Caucasians in Russia. Primed by a sample-barcoded 5' primer and a J-beta primer mix, a second PCR proceeded for about 6 to 11 cycles. TCRdb reanalysed the 5' RACE reads using MiXCR and keeps one entry per CDR3 protein. The table includes 590,000 or so distinct CDR3 sequences, about 30% detected once. The rearrangement joins TRBV3-1 to TRBJ2-3; D is undetermined. Sequences were obtained from blood. This sequence was found in a woman aged 80 or over in good health. CDR3 DNA sequence: TGTGCCAGCAGCCAAGGGAACCTAGCAGATACGCAGTATTTT. The encoded protein is CASSQGNLADTQYF.